Below, 31 T cell receptor beta chains from the same sample are listed, as sequenced in a study of T cell responses to AZD1222 COVID-19 vaccine. The data were produced by immunoSEQ multiplex PCR, yet TCRdb's version contains in-frame clones alone and is incomplete. This repertoire shows 85,000 to 100,000 clones, approximately 90% found once; its top ten account for roughly 12%. The source was peripheral blood, collected on day 0 of AZD1222 vaccination. All receptors come from an adult in good health.

The chain joins TRBV4-1 to TRBJ2-1; TRBD2 matches 8 bases. CDR1 is MGHRA and CDR2 is YSYEKL in the germline V gene. Germline trimming cut 0 bases from V and 8 bases from J; bases unmatched to any gene: 9. The CDR3 has 16 residues. CDR3: CASSQEGTSLEDEQFF. The CDR3 bases are TGCGCCAGCAGCCAAGAGGGGACTAGTCTGGAGGATGAGCAGTTCTTC.

The J gene is TRBJ1-4, the V gene TRBV7-8; D remains unclear. V lost 1 base and J 6 bases, leaving 6 bases between the germline ends. In germline, CDR1 is SGHVS, CDR2 FQNEAQ. This CDR3 region has 13 residues. In DNA, the CDR3 is TGTGCCAGCAGCTTAGACCAGTATGAAAAACTGTTTTTT. Protein product: CASSLDQYEKLFF.

The chain combines TRBV9 with TRBJ2-2; D not resolved. The CDR3 is 14 amino acids. Trimming shortened V by 4 bases and J by 2 bases, and 9 bases separated the two germline ends. Germline CDR1 and CDR2: SGDLS and YYNGEE. CDR3 protein: CASSSHINTGELFF. For the CDR3, the DNA is TGTGCCAGCAGCTCCCATATCAACACCGGGGAGCTGTTTTTT.

This clone was counted a single time. This rearrangement joins TRBV27 to TRBJ2-7; TRBD1 agrees at 10 bases. CDR1 is MNHEY and CDR2 is SMNVEV in the germline V gene (reference sequence). J was trimmed by 4 bases and V by 6 bases; bases with no gene match: 6. This CDR3 spans 14 amino acids. CDR3: CASRNRDRGYEQYF. For the CDR3, the DNA is TGTGCCAGCAGGAACCGGGACAGGGGTTACGAGCAGTACTTC.

The count of this clone is one. The junction shows a germline mismatch at one end, possibly a read error. V usage is TRBV6-1 and J usage is TRBJ1-2; TRBD1 is a possible D gene (5 bases). Germline assignment: CDR1 MNHNS and CDR2 SASEGT. The CDR3 runs to 13 residues. Here the CDR3 reads CASREGVGDGYTF. In nucleotides, the CDR3 is TGTGCCAGCAGAGAAGGGGTAGGTGATGGCTACACCTTC.

The chain joins TRBV5-8 to TRBJ1-1; D is unclear. Between the trimmed V and J ends, which lost 5 bases and 6 bases, there was a span of 14 bases. The CDR3 totals 13 residues. The germline gives CDR1 SGHTS, CDR2 YDEGEE. CDR3 in amino acids: CASRSVPGAEAFF. DNA for the CDR3: TGTGCCAGCAGAAGTGTGCCTGGGGCTGAAGCTTTCTTT.

This rearrangement joins TRBV24-1 to TRBJ2-3; 8 bases map to TRBD1. The trim removed 2 bases at V and 3 bases at J, leaving 0 bases unmatched. Germline-derived CDR1 and CDR2 are KGHDR and SFDVKD. This CDR3 is 14 amino acids long. This CDR3 reads CATSDWTGTDTQYF. The DNA of the CDR3 is TGTGCCACCAGTGATTGGACAGGGACAGATACGCAGTATTTT.

The V gene is TRBV5-1, the J gene TRBJ1-3; tentatively, D is TRBD1 (5 bases). CDR3 length equals 14 residues. The germline V gene has CDR1 SGHRS and CDR2 YFSETQ. Trimming removed 7 bases from V and 0 bases from J, with 11 bases in between. CDR3 protein: CASPLQDSGNTIYF. DNA for the CDR3: TGCGCCAGCCCCCTACAGGACTCTGGAAACACCATATATTTT.

V is TRBV30 and J is TRBJ1-1; unclear D gene. V was clipped by 3 bases and J by 0 bases, with 8 bases between them. Germline loops: CDR1 GTSNPN, CDR2 SVGIG (reference sequence). The CDR3 runs 13 residues. The CDR3: CAWSLTVNTEAFF. The CDR3, as DNA: TGTGCCTGGAGCCTGACGGTGAACACTGAAGCTTTCTTT.

The rearrangement links TRBV7-2 to TRBJ1-1; D is unclear. The germline V and J ends were trimmed by 5 bases and 6 bases, with 1 base remaining between them. CDR3 length equals 9 residues. Germline CDR1 SGHTA, CDR2 FQGNSA. In nucleotides, the CDR3 is TGTGCCAGCAGCGCTGAAGCTTTCTTT. It specifies CASSAEAFF. Variable domain in full (rest from reference TRBV7-2 and TRBJ1-1): GAGVSQSPSNKVTEKGKDVELRCDPISGHTALYWYRQSLGQGLEFLIYFQGNSAPDKSGLPSDRFSAERTGGSVSTLTIQRTQQEDSAVYLCASSAEAFFGQGTRLTVV.

This chain uses TRBV7-3 with TRBJ2-3; D is ambiguous. Germline loops: CDR1 SGHTA, CDR2 FQGTGA. Trimming pared 8 bases from V and 3 bases from J, leaving 9 bases between. This CDR3 comprises 12 residues. CDR3 residues: CASADRTDTQYF. In nucleotides, the CDR3 is TGTGCCAGCGCCGACCGGACAGATACGCAGTATTTT.

This clone is a singleton in its sample. V and J are TRBV28 and TRBJ2-7; weak D call: TRBD2 (5 bases). The CDR3 runs to 12 residues. V lost 6 bases and J lost 2, with 8 bases in between. Looked up from germline, CDR1 is MDHEN and CDR2 is SYDVKM. CDR3 amino acids: CASRTGTYEQYF. The CDR3 coding sequence is TGTGCCAGCAGGACGGGGACCTACGAGCAGTACTTC.

The CDR3 spells CASSEGQNTEAFF. CDR3 coding DNA: TGCGCCAGCAGCGAGGGACAAAACACTGAAGCTTTCTTT. The rearrangement joins TRBV5-1 to TRBJ1-1; D possibly corresponds to TRBD1 (6 bases). CDR3 length equals 13 residues. Germline CDR1 is SGHRS and CDR2 is YFSETQ. V was cut by 4 bases and J by 2 bases, with 9 bases left in between.

The chain's CDR3 is CASTKVLTNYGYTF. As DNA, the CDR3 is TGTGCCAGCACGAAAGTGTTGACTAACTATGGCTACACCTTC. This chain links TRBV2 with TRBJ1-2; D unclear. The V end lost 7 bases, the J end lost 0 bases, and 12 bases lay between the germline ends. Per the germline V gene, CDR1 is SNHLY and CDR2 is FYNNEI. This CDR3 contains 14 residues.

This clone came up once. The chain is built from TRBV4-1 and TRBJ1-2, with 7 bases identical to TRBD1. Germline CDR1 and CDR2: MGHRA and YSYEKL. The CDR3 has 15 residues. After removal of 1 base from V and 7 bases from J, the junction contained 9 bases not matched to a gene. The CDR3 sequence: CASSQGRGHGFGYTF. The CDR3 nucleotides are TGCGCCAGCAGCCAAGGAAGGGGGCACGGATTTGGCTACACCTTC.

The chain recombines TRBV28 with TRBJ2-3, with 11 bases aligning to TRBD1. Looked up from germline, CDR1 is MDHEN and CDR2 is SYDVKM. This CDR3 is 15 amino acids long. Losses at the gene ends were 6 bases for V and 5 bases for J; bases not matched to a gene: 7. This chain's CDR3 is CASSIPGQGEDTQYF. CDR3 coding DNA: TGTGCCAGCAGCATTCCGGGACAGGGGGAAGATACGCAGTATTTT.

The chain links TRBV12-3 or TRBV12-4 to TRBJ1-5; D is unclear. The germline V and J ends were trimmed by 5 bases and 7 bases, with 12 bases remaining between them. The length of the CDR3 is 13 residues. In nucleotides, the CDR3 is TGTGCCAGCAGTCCGCTTGAAATGCAGCCCCAGCATTTT. Its protein product is CASSPLEMQPQHF.

V is TRBV6-4 and J is TRBJ2-3; 9 nucleotides line up with TRBD2. This CDR3 spans 16 amino acids. V gave up 4 bases and J gave up 6 bases; unmatched junction bases: 11. Germline values: CDR1 MRHNA, CDR2 SNTAGT. The CDR3 DNA reads TGTGCCAGCAGTGCCCTCCCAGCGGGGGGTCTTGATACGCAGTATTTT. Translation: CASSALPAGGLDTQYF.

The CDR3 DNA sequence: TGTGCCAGCAGTCCACAGGGGACCGGAAACACCATATATTTT. It specifies CASSPQGTGNTIYF. J is TRBJ1-3 and V is TRBV6-2 or TRBV6-3; TRBD1 matches at 7 bases. V lost 5 bases, J lost 4 bases, and 5 bases stayed unmatched. Germline-derived CDR1 and CDR2 are MNHEY and SVGEGT. The CDR3 has 14 amino acids.

The chain uses TRBV19 and TRBJ1-2; 8 bases match TRBD1. The CDR3 spans 15 residues. V was clipped by 4 bases and J by 3 bases; unmatched bases: 7. CDR1 LNHDA and CDR2 SQIVND come from the germline V gene (reference sequence). DNA for the CDR3: TGTGCCAGTAGTACCCCCCGGGACAGGTACTATGGCTACACCTTC. Protein product: CASSTPRDRYYGYTF.

The chain carries TRBV5-5 and TRBJ2-2; D perhaps matches TRBD2 (6 bases). Germline values: CDR1 SGHKS, CDR2 YYEKEE (reference sequence). The ends were cut back, 5 bases at V and 1 base at J, with 18 bases in the middle. The CDR3 has 17 residues. The CDR3 loop reads CASSSFFGRLNTGELFF. Here the CDR3 DNA reads TGTGCCAGCAGTTCTTTTTTCGGGAGACTGAACACCGGGGAGCTGTTTTTT.

The rearrangement links TRBV19 to TRBJ1-4; TRBD1 is a possible D gene (5 bases). V gave up 7 bases and J gave up 12 bases, with 18 bases separating them. The CDR3 is made up of 13 amino acids. Per the germline V gene, CDR1 is LNHDA and CDR2 is SQIVND (reference sequence). The CDR3 bases are TGTGCCAGTACCGCTGGGGGAGGGCCAGAACTGTTTTTT. Translation gives CASTAGGGPELFF.

This clone was found a few times. The chain couples TRBV6-2 or TRBV6-3 to TRBJ2-5; 8 nucleotides line up with TRBD1. Losses at the gene ends were 0 bases for V and 2 bases for J; bases not matched to a gene: 8. Germline CDR1 reads MNHEY; CDR2 reads SVGEGT. CDR3 size: 17 residues. The CDR3 region is CASSYSRGQGGQETQYF. CDR3 nucleotides: TGTGCCAGCAGTTACTCCCGTGGACAGGGAGGACAAGAGACCCAGTACTTC.

The chain has TRBV4-1 and TRBJ2-1; a possible D gene is TRBD2 (7 bases). The germline V gene has CDR1 MGHRA and CDR2 YSYEKL. The V and J ends lost 0 bases and 4 bases respectively, with 13 bases between them. CDR3 size: 16 residues. The CDR3 protein is CASSQDQGGGYNEQFF. CDR3 bases: TGCGCCAGCAGCCAAGATCAGGGAGGGGGGTACAATGAGCAGTTCTTC.

This clone showed up just a few times. This chain connects TRBV10-3 to TRBJ1-1; 8 bases line up with TRBD1. V shed 6 bases, J shed 0 bases, and the junction held 6 bases outside the gene matches. Germline assignment: CDR1 ENHRY and CDR2 SYGVKD. This CDR3 spans 15 amino acids. CDR3 sequence reads: CAIRGQDTLNTEAFF. CDR3 coding DNA: TGTGCCATCAGGGGACAGGACACCCTGAACACTGAAGCTTTCTTT.

By frequency in the sample, this clone is large (0.1 to 1%). The chain has TRBV6-2 or TRBV6-3 and TRBJ1-5, with TRBD1 matching over 7 bases. Looked up from germline, CDR1 is MNHEY and CDR2 is SVGEGT. The CDR3 totals 14 residues. The trim removed 6 bases at V and 6 bases at J, leaving 8 bases unmatched. The CDR3 coding sequence is TGTGCCAGCAGCCGTACAGGGGAGAGTCAGCCCCAGCATTTT. Its protein product is CASSRTGESQPQHF.

Only a few counts were recorded for this clone. The CDR3 nucleotides are TGTGCCAGCAGCGTAGAGGGGAGAGAGACCCAGTACTTC. It specifies CASSVEGRETQYF. The chain links TRBV9 to TRBJ2-5, with D perhaps being TRBD1 or TRBD2 (5 bases each). This CDR3 region has 13 residues. Germline V gives CDR1 SGDLS, CDR2 YYNGEE. V was trimmed by 0 bases and J by 4 bases, leaving 7 bases between them.

This clone is a singleton in its sample. This rearrangement joins TRBV9 to TRBJ1-1; D not certain. Germline V CDR1 and CDR2: SGDLS, YYNGEE. With 5 bases removed from V and 2 bases from J, the gap between germline ends came to 16 bases. The length of the CDR3 is 15 residues. This chain's CDR3 is CASRRELQDNTEAFF. In DNA form, the CDR3 reads TGTGCCAGCAGACGAGAGCTGCAAGACAACACTGAAGCTTTCTTT.

J is TRBJ2-1 and V is TRBV14; no definite D call. V was trimmed by 5 bases and J by 9 bases, leaving 20 bases between them. CDR1 SGHDN and CDR2 FVKESK come from the germline V gene. This CDR3 has 15 residues. The DNA for the CDR3 is TGTGCCAGCAGCAGGTCGGCAGGCGGCATGGGTGAGCAGTTCTTC. Its translation is CASSRSAGGMGEQFF. The full variable domain, rest sourced from reference TRBV14 and TRBJ2-1, is EAGVTQFPSHSVIEKGQTVTLRCDPISGHDNLYWYRRVMGKEIKFLLHFVKESKQDESGMPNNRFLAERTGGTYSTLKVQPAELEDSGVYFCASSRSAGGMGEQFFGPGTRLTVL.

This chain joins TRBV6-5 and TRBJ1-2, with TRBD1 matching 7 bases. This CDR3 has 13 amino acids. From germline, CDR1 is MNHEY and CDR2 SVGAGI. V lost 8 bases and J lost 6; bases outside the gene matches: 9. CDR3 bases: TGTGCCAGCGTGATAGACAGGGCCAATGGCTACACCTTC. Translating gives CASVIDRANGYTF.

This clone was detected only a few times. This chain uses TRBV14 with TRBJ1-3; D unresolved. With 4 bases removed from V and 5 bases from J, the gap between germline ends came to 9 bases. CDR1 is SGHDN, CDR2 FVKESK, per germline. The CDR3 is 13 amino acids. CDR3 bases: TGTGCCAGCAGCCTACTTACTCGAAACACCATATATTTT. It yields the protein CASSLLTRNTIYF.